The rows below give T cell receptor beta chains drawn from one sample of a study of cytomegalovirus exposure and HLA in healthy donors. Repertoires were generated with immunoSEQ multiplex PCR, while TCRdb's copy carries only in-frame clones and drops some. The table lists 95,000 to 100,000 clones, roughly 74% of them singletons. Sequenced: PBMCs. Receptors were obtained from a woman aged 40 to 50 in good health and CMV-seronegative. CDR3s include the opening cysteine and the closing phenylalanine or tryptophan. A D gene is named only where the DNA matches it firmly. Clone sizes are given selectively: once, few, many, or a class where the clone is expanded.

d_gene,abundance,j_gene,len,v_gene,CDR3nt,CDR3aa
NA,NA,TRBJ2-1,16,TRBV9,TGTGCCAGCAGCGTAGCTGACTTGAGCTCCTACAATGAGCAGTTCTTC,CASSVADLSSYNEQFF
TRBD1,few,TRBJ1-2,15,TRBV19,TGTGCCAGTAGTATTCTACTGACAGGGCCCGTTGGCTACACCTTC,CASSILLTGPVGYTF
NA,NA,TRBJ2-2,11,TRBV7-9,TGTGTTGAAGAAGAGGCCGGGGAGCTGTTTTTT,CVEEEAGELFF
NA,NA,TRBJ2-3,17,TRBV5-1,TGCGCCAGCAGCTTGGTGGCGGGGCCTGGTGGCACAGATACGCAGTATTTT,CASSLVAGPGGTDTQYF
NA,NA,TRBJ1-1,13,TRBV7-9,TGTGCCAGCAGCTTAGGAGGTCGTGGTGAAGCTTTCTTT,CASSLGGRGEAFF
NA,NA,TRBJ1-5,16,TRBV6-1,TGTGCCAGCAGTGATGTAGTCAGGTTGGGCAATCAGCCCCAGCATTTT,CASSDVVRLGNQPQHF
NA,few,TRBJ2-7,14,TRBV6-6,TGTGCCAGCAGTTACCGGGGACTCCACTACGAGCAGTACTTC,CASSYRGLHYEQYF
NA,few,TRBJ1-1,14,TRBV14,TGTGCCAGCACGGCGGGCTACTGGGACACTGAAGCTTTCTTT,CASTAGYWDTEAFF
TRBD2,few,TRBJ2-3,16,TRBV4-3,TGCGCCAGCAGCCAAGAGCCCAGCGGGGGGGCTAATACGCAGTATTTT,CASSQEPSGGANTQYF
TRBD2,NA,TRBJ2-1,15,TRBV7-3,TGTGCCAGCAGCTTAAGCGGGAGGGCCTTTGGCGAGCAGTTCTTC,CASSLSGRAFGEQFF
TRBD1,NA,TRBJ1-1,13,TRBV10-3,TGTGCCAACGCACAGGGGGCTGACACTGAAGCTTTCTTT,CANAQGADTEAFF
TRBD1,NA,TRBJ2-1,15,TRBV5-4,TGTGCCAGCAGCTTAGGGACAGACTCCTACAATGAGCAGTTCTTC,CASSLGTDSYNEQFF
NA,NA,TRBJ2-3,16,TRBV21-1,TGTGCCAGCAGCTCTCTAACCTCGGACAGGGGGGATACGCAGTATTTT,CASSSLTSDRGDTQYF
TRBD1,NA,TRBJ2-4,16,TRBV28,TGTGCCAGCAGTTTGGAGGGGACAGGAGCCAAAAACATTCAGTACTTC,CASSLEGTGAKNIQYF
TRBD2,few,TRBJ2-1,16,TRBV28,TGTGCCAGCAGTCCGGGACTAGCGGGAGGGTACAATGAGCAGTTCTTC,CASSPGLAGGYNEQFF
TRBD1,NA,TRBJ1-2,15,TRBV19,TGTGCCAGTACCTCGTCGGCCGGGACAGGGAGCGGCTACACCTTC,CASTSSAGTGSGYTF
NA,few,TRBJ2-7,12,TRBV6-1,TGTGCCACCGCCACTAGTCTAGACGAGCAGTACTTC,CATATSLDEQYF
TRBD1,NA,TRBJ2-7,14,TRBV6-5,TGTGCCAGCAGCGGGACAGGGGGCAACTACGAGCAGTACTTC,CASSGTGGNYEQYF
NA,NA,TRBJ1-2,16,TRBV4-2,TGTGCCAGCAGCCCTATTACCGGGTCTCTGAACTATGGCTACACCTTC,CASSPITGSLNYGYTF
NA,NA,TRBJ2-3,14,TRBV28,TGTGCCAAAGTGAGGTCTGGCGTCACAGATACGCAGTATTTT,CAKVRSGVTDTQYF
TRBD2,NA,TRBJ2-5,16,TRBV5-4,TGTGCCAGCAGCTTGTACGGGACTAGCGGGCAAGAGACCCAGTACTTC,CASSLYGTSGQETQYF
TRBD1,NA,TRBJ2-5,13,TRBV10-3,TGTGCCATCAGTGCAGGACAGGAAGAGACCCAGTACTTC,CAISAGQEETQYF
NA,NA,TRBJ2-5,15,TRBV18,TGTGCCAGCTCACCGGGACTGGGAGCCGGGGAGACCCAGTACTTC,CASSPGLGAGETQYF
TRBD1,NA,TRBJ2-3,17,TRBV7-9,TGTGCCAGCAGCTTGCGACCCGGGACAGGGTCCACAGATACGCAGTATTTT,CASSLRPGTGSTDTQYF
TRBD2,NA,TRBJ2-3,15,TRBV5-1,TGCGCCAGCAGCCAGACCGGGACTAGAACAGATACGCAGTATTTT,CASSQTGTRTDTQYF
NA,NA,TRBJ2-7,14,TRBV10-2,TGCGCCAGCAGGCTACAGGGTAGCTCCTACGAGCAGTACTTC,CASRLQGSSYEQYF
TRBD2,few,TRBJ2-3,17,TRBV5-4,TGTGCCAGCAGCACCGGGACTAGCGGGGCTAGCACAGATACGCAGTATTTT,CASSTGTSGASTDTQYF
NA,NA,TRBJ2-2,14,TRBV9,TGTGCCAGCAGCGTAGTTACCCGGGGCGGGGAGCTGTTTTTT,CASSVVTRGGELFF
TRBD1,NA,TRBJ2-3,16,TRBV6-5,TGTGCCAGCAGTTACGGCCAGGGGGCTTTTAGGGATACGCAGTATTTT,CASSYGQGAFRDTQYF
NA,few,TRBJ1-1,14,TRBV6-1,TGTGCCAGCACCGGACATGGATTGAGCTCTGAAGCTTTCTTT,CASTGHGLSSEAFF
TRBD1,NA,TRBJ2-7,13,TRBV29-1,TGCAGCGTTGACGGACAGGGGCCCTACGAGCAGTACTTC,CSVDGQGPYEQYF
TRBD2,few,TRBJ2-1,17,TRBV5-4,TGTGCCAGCAGCCCCCGAGGACTAGCGGAAGCCTACAATGAGCAGTTCTTC,CASSPRGLAEAYNEQFF
NA,NA,TRBJ1-2,17,TRBV5-1,TGCGCCAGCAGCTCCGTGGCTACTACAGGAAAACTTTTGGCAGGTACCTTC,CASSSVATTGKLLAGTF
NA,NA,TRBJ2-3,15,TRBV6-5,TGTGCCAGCAGTTATGGGGCAGGGGGCACAGATACGCAGTATTTT,CASSYGAGGTDTQYF
NA,NA,TRBJ2-6,13,TRBV7-9,TGTTCCAGCAGTCGTTCTGGGGCCAACGTCCTGACTTTC,CSSSRSGANVLTF
TRBD1,NA,TRBJ2-7,15,TRBV7-8,TGTGCCAGCAGCTTAGCGCATGGCAGGGGGCACGAGCAGTACTTC,CASSLAHGRGHEQYF
TRBD1,few,TRBJ1-5,15,TRBV19,TGTGCCAGCGGACCGGACAGGGCTGGCAATCAGCCCCAGCATTTT,CASGPDRAGNQPQHF
TRBD2,NA,TRBJ2-5,16,TRBV7-2,TGTGCCAGCAGCTTAGTAGCGGGGGAACTTCAAGAGACCCAGTACTTC,CASSLVAGELQETQYF
NA,NA,TRBJ1-1,14,TRBV15,TGTGCCACCAGCAGAGATTTGAGGGTCACTGAAGCTTTCTTT,CATSRDLRVTEAFF
TRBD2,NA,TRBJ2-5,15,TRBV7-3,TGTGCCAGCAGCTTAGGGCTAGCGGGGGGGCAAACCCAGCACTTC,CASSLGLAGGQTQHF
TRBD1,NA,TRBJ1-5,15,TRBV5-5,TGTGCCAGCAGCAGAACAGGGGGCGGGGGTCAGCCCCAGCATTTT,CASSRTGGGGQPQHF
TRBD2,NA,TRBJ2-7,14,TRBV6-5,TGTGCCAGCAGTTCTGTAGCGGGGAGCTACGAGCAGTACTTC,CASSSVAGSYEQYF
NA,NA,TRBJ2-2,11,TRBV29-1,TGCAGCGTTGGGAGTTCCGGGGAGCTGTTTTTT,CSVGSSGELFF
NA,NA,TRBJ1-1,14,TRBV7-2,TGTGCCAGCAGCCGGGCGGGTAGGAGGAATGAAGCTTTCTTT,CASSRAGRRNEAFF
TRBD1,NA,TRBJ2-7,13,TRBV7-9,TGTGCCAGCAGACAGGGACAGCACTACGAGCAGTACTTC,CASRQGQHYEQYF
TRBD1,NA,TRBJ2-7,14,TRBV7-2,TGTGCCAGCAGCCCCGCGGGACAGGGCTACGAGCAGTACTTC,CASSPAGQGYEQYF
TRBD1,NA,TRBJ1-6,15,TRBV5-1,TGCGCCAGCAGCTTGCGTGGACAGGGTCAATCACCCCTCCACTTT,CASSLRGQGQSPLHF
NA,once,TRBJ2-1,13,TRBV11-2,TGTGCCAGCAGCTTAGCTAGCTACAATGAGCAGTTCTTC,CASSLASYNEQFF
TRBD2,NA,TRBJ2-5,16,TRBV28,TGTGCCAGCAGTACTGGGACTAGCACTCTACAAGAGACCCAGTACTTC,CASSTGTSTLQETQYF
NA,NA,TRBJ1-6,12,TRBV5-1,TGCGCCAGCAGCTTGGCGGATTCACCCCTCCACTTT,CASSLADSPLHF